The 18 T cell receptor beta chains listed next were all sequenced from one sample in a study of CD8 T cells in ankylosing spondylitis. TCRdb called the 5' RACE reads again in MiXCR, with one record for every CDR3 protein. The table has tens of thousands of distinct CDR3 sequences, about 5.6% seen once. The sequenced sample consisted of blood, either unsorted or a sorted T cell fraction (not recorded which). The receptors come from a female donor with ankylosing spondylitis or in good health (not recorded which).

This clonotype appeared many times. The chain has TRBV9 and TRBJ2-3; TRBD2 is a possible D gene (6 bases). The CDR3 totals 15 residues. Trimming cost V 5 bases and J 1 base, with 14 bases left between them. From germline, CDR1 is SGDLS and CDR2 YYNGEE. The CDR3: CASRASGTGTDTQYF. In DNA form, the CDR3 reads TGTGCCAGCAGGGCCTCAGGGACTGGCACAGATACGCAGTATTTT.

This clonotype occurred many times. The CDR3 region has the DNA TGTGCCAGCAGCGTAGCTGGGGCCAACGTCCTGACTTTC. Protein sequence: CASSVAGANVLTF. The genes are TRBV9 and TRBJ2-6; the D is unclear. The CDR3 has 13 amino acids. V lost 0 bases, J lost 2 bases, and 0 bases lay in between. In germline, CDR1 is SGDLS, CDR2 YYNGEE. The full variable domain, in which reference TRBV9 and TRBJ2-6 provide the parts outside the CDR3, is DSGVTQTPKHLITATGQRVTLRCSPRSGDLSVYWYQQSLDQGLQFLIQYYNGEERAKGNILERFSAQQFPDLHSELNLSSLELGDSALYFCASSVAGANVLTFGAGSRLTVL.

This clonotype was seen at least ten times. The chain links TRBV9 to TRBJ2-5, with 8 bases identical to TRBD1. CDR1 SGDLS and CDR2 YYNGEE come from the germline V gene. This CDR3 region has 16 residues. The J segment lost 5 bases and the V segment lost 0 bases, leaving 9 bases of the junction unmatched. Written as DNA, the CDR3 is TGTGCCAGCAGCGTAGGGGGCAGCAGGGGGCTGGAGACCCAGTACTTC. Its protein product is CASSVGGSRGLETQYF.

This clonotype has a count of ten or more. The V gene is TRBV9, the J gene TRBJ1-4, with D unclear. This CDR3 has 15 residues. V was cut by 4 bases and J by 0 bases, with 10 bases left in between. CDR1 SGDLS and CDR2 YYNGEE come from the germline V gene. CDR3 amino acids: CASSQGGATNEKLFF. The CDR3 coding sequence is TGTGCCAGCAGCCAAGGAGGAGCAACTAATGAAAAACTGTTTTTT.

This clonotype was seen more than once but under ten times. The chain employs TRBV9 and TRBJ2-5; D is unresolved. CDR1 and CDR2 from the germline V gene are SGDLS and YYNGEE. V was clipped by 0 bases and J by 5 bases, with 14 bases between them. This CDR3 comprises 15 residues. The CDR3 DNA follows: TGTGCCAGCAGCGTAGCGCCCAGGTTGGGGGAGACCCAGTACTTC. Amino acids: CASSVAPRLGETQYF.

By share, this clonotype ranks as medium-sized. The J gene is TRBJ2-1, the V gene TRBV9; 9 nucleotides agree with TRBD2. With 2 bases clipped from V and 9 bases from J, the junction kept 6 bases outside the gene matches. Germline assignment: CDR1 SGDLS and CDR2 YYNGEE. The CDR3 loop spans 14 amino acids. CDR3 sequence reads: CASSVGGRAGEQFF. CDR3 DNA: TGTGCCAGCAGCGTTGGCGGGAGGGCGGGTGAGCAGTTCTTC.

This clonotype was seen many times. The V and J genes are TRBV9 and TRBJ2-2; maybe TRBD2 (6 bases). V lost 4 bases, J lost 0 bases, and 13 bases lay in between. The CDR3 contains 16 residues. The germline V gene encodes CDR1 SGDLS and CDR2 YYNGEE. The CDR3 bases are TGTGCCAGCAGCCAGGGCGGGACTGCGAACACCGGGGAGCTGTTTTTT. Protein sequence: CASSQGGTANTGELFF.

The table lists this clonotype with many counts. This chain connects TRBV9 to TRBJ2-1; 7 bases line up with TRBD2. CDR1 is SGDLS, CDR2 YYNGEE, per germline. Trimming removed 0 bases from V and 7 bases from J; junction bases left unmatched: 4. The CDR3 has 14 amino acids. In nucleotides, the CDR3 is TGTGCCAGCAGCGTAGGTGACGGGGGGAATGAGCAGTTCTTC. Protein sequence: CASSVGDGGNEQFF.

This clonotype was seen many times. The CDR3 nucleotides are TGTGCCAGCAGCGACCTAGGGGGGGGCACTGAAGCTTTCTTT. This encodes CASSDLGGGTEAFF. The rearrangement joins TRBV9 to TRBJ1-1; possible D gene TRBD1, 6 bases. The V gene lost 3 bases and the J gene lost 4 bases, with 13 bases spanning the gap. Germline V gene lookup returns CDR1 SGDLS and CDR2 YYNGEE. The CDR3 is 14 amino acids.

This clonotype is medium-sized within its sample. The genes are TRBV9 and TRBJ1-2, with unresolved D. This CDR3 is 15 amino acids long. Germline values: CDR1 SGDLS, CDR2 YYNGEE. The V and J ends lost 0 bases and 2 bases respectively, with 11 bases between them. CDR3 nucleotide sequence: TGTGCCAGCAGCGTAGGGCAAGCGGCAAACTATGGCTACACCTTC. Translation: CASSVGQAANYGYTF.

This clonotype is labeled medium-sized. The CDR3 spells CASSIRGGNEKLFF. The CDR3 region has the DNA TGTGCCAGCAGCATCCGGGGCGGTAATGAAAAACTGTTTTTT. The chain links TRBV9 to TRBJ1-4, with a weak D call TRBD1 (5 bases). The CDR3 is 14 amino acids. Trimming pared 4 bases from V and 4 bases from J, leaving 11 bases between. Germline V gene sequence: CDR1 SGDLS, CDR2 YYNGEE.

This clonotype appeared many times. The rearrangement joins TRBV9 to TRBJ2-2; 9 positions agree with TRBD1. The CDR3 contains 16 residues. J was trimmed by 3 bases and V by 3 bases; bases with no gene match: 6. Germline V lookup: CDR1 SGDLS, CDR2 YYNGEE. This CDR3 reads CASSAPGTGHTGELFF. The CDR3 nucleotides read TGTGCCAGCAGCGCCCCCGGGACAGGGCACACCGGGGAGCTGTTTTTT.

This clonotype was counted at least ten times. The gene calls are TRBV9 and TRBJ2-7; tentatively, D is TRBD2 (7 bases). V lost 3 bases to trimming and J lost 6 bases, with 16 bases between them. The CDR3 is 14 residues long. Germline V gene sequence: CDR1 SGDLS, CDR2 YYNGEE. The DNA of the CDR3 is TGTGCCAGCAGCGCCCAGGGGCGCGGGGGCGAGCAGTACTTC. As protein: CASSAQGRGGEQYF. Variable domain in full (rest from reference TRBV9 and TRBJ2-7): DSGVTQTPKHLITATGQRVTLRCSPRSGDLSVYWYQQSLDQGLQFLIQYYNGEERAKGNILERFSAQQFPDLHSELNLSSLELGDSALYFCASSAQGRGGEQYFGPGTRLTVT.

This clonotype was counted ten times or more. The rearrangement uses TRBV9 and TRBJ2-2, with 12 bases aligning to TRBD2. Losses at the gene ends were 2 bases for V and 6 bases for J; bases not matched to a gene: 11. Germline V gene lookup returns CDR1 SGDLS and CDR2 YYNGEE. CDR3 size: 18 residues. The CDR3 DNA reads TGTGCCAGCAGCGTGTCCACTAGCGGGAGGCCCGGGTCCGGGGAGCTGTTTTTT. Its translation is CASSVSTSGRPGSGELFF.

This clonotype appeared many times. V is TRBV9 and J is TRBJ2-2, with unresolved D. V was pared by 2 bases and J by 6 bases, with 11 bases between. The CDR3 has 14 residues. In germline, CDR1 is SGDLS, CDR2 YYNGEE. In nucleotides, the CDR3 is TGTGCCAGCAGCGTGGGGTTAGAAGCCGGGGAGCTGTTTTTT. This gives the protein CASSVGLEAGELFF. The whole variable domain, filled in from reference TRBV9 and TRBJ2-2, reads DSGVTQTPKHLITATGQRVTLRCSPRSGDLSVYWYQQSLDQGLQFLIQYYNGEERAKGNILERFSAQQFPDLHSELNLSSLELGDSALYFCASSVGLEAGELFFGEGSRLTVL.

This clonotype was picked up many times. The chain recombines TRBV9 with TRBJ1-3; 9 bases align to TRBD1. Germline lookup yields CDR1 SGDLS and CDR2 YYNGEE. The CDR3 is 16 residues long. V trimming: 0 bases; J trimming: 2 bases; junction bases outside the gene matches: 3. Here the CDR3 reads CASSVGGTGTGNTIYF. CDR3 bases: TGTGCCAGCAGCGTAGGGGGGACAGGGACTGGAAACACCATATATTTT. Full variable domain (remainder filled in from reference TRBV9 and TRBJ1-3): DSGVTQTPKHLITATGQRVTLRCSPRSGDLSVYWYQQSLDQGLQFLIQYYNGEERAKGNILERFSAQQFPDLHSELNLSSLELGDSALYFCASSVGGTGTGNTIYFGEGSWLTVV.

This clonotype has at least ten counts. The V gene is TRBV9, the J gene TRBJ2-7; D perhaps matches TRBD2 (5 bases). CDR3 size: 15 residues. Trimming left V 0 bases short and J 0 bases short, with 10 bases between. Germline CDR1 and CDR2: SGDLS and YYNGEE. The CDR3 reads CASSVGLGSSYEQYF. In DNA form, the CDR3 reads TGTGCCAGCAGCGTAGGTCTGGGGAGCTCCTACGAGCAGTACTTC.

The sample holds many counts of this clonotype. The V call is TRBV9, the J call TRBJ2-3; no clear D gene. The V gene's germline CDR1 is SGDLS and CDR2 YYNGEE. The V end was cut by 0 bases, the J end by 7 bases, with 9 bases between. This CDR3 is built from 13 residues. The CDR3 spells CASSVGVDNTQYF. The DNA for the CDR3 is TGTGCCAGCAGCGTAGGTGTGGATAATACGCAGTATTTT. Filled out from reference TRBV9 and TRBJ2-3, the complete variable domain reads DSGVTQTPKHLITATGQRVTLRCSPRSGDLSVYWYQQSLDQGLQFLIQYYNGEERAKGNILERFSAQQFPDLHSELNLSSLELGDSALYFCASSVGVDNTQYFGPGTRLTVL.